These T cell receptor beta chains were read from a single sample in a study of blood T cell repertoires in COVID-19. Assay: immunoSEQ multiplex PCR; the TCRdb copy retains only in-frame clones and omits some. Of under 250,000 clones listed, roughly 86% are singletons. Specimen: PBMCs or T cells enriched from blood (not recorded which). Receptors originate from a woman younger than 45 with acute COVID-19. The conserved cysteine and the conserved F or W are not part of the CDR3 here. The order of the fields is J gene, clone size, D gene, V gene, CDR3 protein. D genes are given only for firm matches. The size of a clone is reported for some rows only, either as once, few or many, or as a class for expanded clones.

TRBJ2-6 . TRBD1 TRBV4-1 ASSQGRTGLSGANVLT
TRBJ2-2 once TRBD1 TRBV7-9 ASRYRQGADTGELF
TRBJ2-3 . . TRBV9 ASSVRSTDTQY
TRBJ2-3 . . TRBV28 ASRQTDTQY
TRBJ2-1 few TRBD2 TRBV6-1 ASSESGGRFYNEQF
TRBJ2-3 . TRBD1 TRBV7-9 ASSSGQGSDTQY
TRBJ2-7 . . TRBV19 ASSNGPRQGIYEQY
TRBJ2-5 . TRBD1 TRBV6-5 ASSRTGSGRETQY
TRBJ2-2 once . TRBV4-1 ASSPEVSSRGTGELF
TRBJ1-4 . . TRBV30 AWSATGEKLF
TRBJ1-4 . TRBD1 TRBV29-1 SVGGQGNEKLF
TRBJ2-5 . TRBD2 TRBV9 ASSVDGWRGTDETQY
TRBJ1-1 . TRBD1 TRBV15 ATSRVEGAVDTEAF
TRBJ1-5 . . TRBV19 ASSIDGPGGVSNQPQH
TRBJ1-5 . TRBD1 TRBV2 ASSEGQGWARGQPQH
TRBJ2-7 . . TRBV5-1 ASRMGDWDHEQY
TRBJ2-3 . . TRBV7-2 ASSSTDSPGTDTQY
TRBJ1-1 few . TRBV10-3 AISKFLRELNTEAF
TRBJ1-3 . . TRBV7-9 ASSLGRSGNTIY
TRBJ2-5 once . TRBV5-1 ASRGRFGETQY
TRBJ2-7 . . TRBV4-3 ASSQLRNYEQY
TRBJ1-1 . . TRBV5-6 ASSLVRGADTEAF
TRBJ2-1 . TRBD1 TRBV11-3 ASSLRVTGGNEQF
TRBJ2-2 . TRBD1 TRBV10-3 AISERDRGFTGELF
TRBJ2-2 . TRBD1 TRBV5-1 ASGPDDRDRSYTGELF
TRBJ1-2 . . TRBV4-3 ASSQATGNNYGYT
TRBJ1-2 once . TRBV10-3 AISESHSYGYT
TRBJ1-2 . . TRBV20-1 SASTSPNYGYT
TRBJ2-2 . . TRBV7-9 ASSPRPTTTGELF
TRBJ1-5 . TRBD1 TRBV2 ASRAGTDYSNQPQH
TRBJ2-2 . TRBD2 TRBV11-2 ATGLAGGRAGELF
TRBJ1-5 . . TRBV6-1 ASSEPRDQPQH
TRBJ1-2 . . TRBV19 ASSIVWGEYGYT
TRBJ2-2 once TRBD2 TRBV10-2 ASSDRLAGGGTGELF
TRBJ2-1 . TRBD2 TRBV29-1 SVQGIAGGNEQF
TRBJ2-5 . TRBD1 TRBV19 ASTGTGGQETQY
TRBJ1-6 few TRBD1 TRBV7-3 ASSLGTGVRSPLH
TRBJ2-7 . . TRBV5-4 ASSLEAEYEQY
TRBJ2-3 . . TRBV2 ASFIGGGTDTQY
TRBJ2-1 . . TRBV9 ASTSSSSSYNEQF
TRBJ2-5 . TRBD2 TRBV5-1 ASSENSGEQETQY
TRBJ1-1 few TRBD1 TRBV29-1 SVESRQGVNTEAF
TRBJ2-3 . TRBD1 TRBV4-2 AIRQGGTDTQY
TRBJ2-5 . TRBD2 TRBV18 ASSPGTMETQY
TRBJ2-2 . TRBD2 TRBV5-6 ASSAGTSGGLRELF
TRBJ1-5 . . TRBV19 ASSNGGGQPQH
TRBJ1-2 . . TRBV9 ASSVARRGEGYT
TRBJ1-2 . TRBD1 TRBV25-1 ASSEYGTGAGGYT
TRBJ2-3 . TRBD2 TRBV5-6 ASSSSGSTDTQY
TRBJ1-5 . . TRBV3-1/TRBV3-2 ASSQSSRDYQPQH
TRBJ2-7 . TRBD1 TRBV7-6 ASSLTGTDAYEQY